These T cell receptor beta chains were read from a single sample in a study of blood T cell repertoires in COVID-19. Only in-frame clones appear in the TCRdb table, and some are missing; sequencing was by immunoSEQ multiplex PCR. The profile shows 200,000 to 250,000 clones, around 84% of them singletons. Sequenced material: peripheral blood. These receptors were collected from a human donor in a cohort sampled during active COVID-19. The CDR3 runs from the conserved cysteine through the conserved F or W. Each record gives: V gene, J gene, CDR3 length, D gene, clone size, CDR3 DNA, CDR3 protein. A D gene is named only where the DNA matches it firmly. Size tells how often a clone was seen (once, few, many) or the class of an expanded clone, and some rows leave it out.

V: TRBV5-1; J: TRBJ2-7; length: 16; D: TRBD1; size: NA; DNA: TGCGCCAGCAGCTTGCGTTTTGGGACAGGTTCCTACGAGCAGTACTTC; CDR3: CASSLRFGTGSYEQYF
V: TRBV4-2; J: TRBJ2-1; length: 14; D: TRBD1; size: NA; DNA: TGTGCCAGCAGCCCCCCCGGGACAGTCAATGAGCAGTTCTTC; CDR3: CASSPPGTVNEQFF
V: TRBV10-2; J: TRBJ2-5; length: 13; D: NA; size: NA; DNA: TGCGCCAGCAGTTTTCCGTACCAAGAGACCCAGTACTTC; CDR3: CASSFPYQETQYF
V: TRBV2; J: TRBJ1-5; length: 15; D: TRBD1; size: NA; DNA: TGTGCCAGCAATGGACAGGGGGCGGGCAATCAGCCCCAGCATTTT; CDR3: CASNGQGAGNQPQHF
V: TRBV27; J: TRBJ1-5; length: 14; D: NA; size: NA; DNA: TGTGCCAGCAGTTTATCATATAGCAATCAGCCCCAGCATTTT; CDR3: CASSLSYSNQPQHF
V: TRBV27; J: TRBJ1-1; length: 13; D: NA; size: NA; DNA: TGTGCCAGCAGCCGGGCGGGAAACACTGAAGCTTTCTTT; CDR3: CASSRAGNTEAFF
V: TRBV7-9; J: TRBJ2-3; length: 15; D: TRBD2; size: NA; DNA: TGTGCCAGCATCAAACTAGCGGGAGTAACAGATACGCAGTATTTT; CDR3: CASIKLAGVTDTQYF
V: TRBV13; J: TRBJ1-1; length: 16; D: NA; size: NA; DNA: TGTGCCAGCAGCTTAGGGGGACACGCGCGACGGTCTGAAGCTTTCTTT; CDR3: CASSLGGHARRSEAFF
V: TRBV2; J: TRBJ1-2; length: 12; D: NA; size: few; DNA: TGTGCCAGCAGTGGAAACAGCTATGGCTACACCTTC; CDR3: CASSGNSYGYTF
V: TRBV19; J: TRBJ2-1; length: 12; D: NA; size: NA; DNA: TGTGCCAGTAGTACGACAGTCTATGAGCAGTTCTTC; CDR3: CASSTTVYEQFF
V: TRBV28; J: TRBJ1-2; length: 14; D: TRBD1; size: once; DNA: TGTGCCAGCAGTACCCCCGGGACAGACTATGGCTACACCTTC; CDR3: CASSTPGTDYGYTF
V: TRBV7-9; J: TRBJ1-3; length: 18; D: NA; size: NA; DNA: TGTGCCAGCAGCTCATCAGGGGCACCTACTCTCTCTGGAAACACCATATATTTT; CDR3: CASSSSGAPTLSGNTIYF
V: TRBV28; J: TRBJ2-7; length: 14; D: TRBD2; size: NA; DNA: TGTGCCAGCAGTTTTGCGGGAGCTAACTACGAGCAGTACTTC; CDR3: CASSFAGANYEQYF
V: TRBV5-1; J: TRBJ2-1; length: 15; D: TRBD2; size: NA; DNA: TGCGCCAGCAGCTTTGTGGGAGGGAGGAACAATGAGCAGTTCTTC; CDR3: CASSFVGGRNNEQFF
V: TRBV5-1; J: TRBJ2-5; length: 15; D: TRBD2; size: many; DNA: TGCGCCAGCAGCCCAGGACTAGCGGGAGTGGAGACCCAGTACTTC; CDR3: CASSPGLAGVETQYF
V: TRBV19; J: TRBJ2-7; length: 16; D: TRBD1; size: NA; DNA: TGTGCCAGTAGTCCGAACACAGGGGATCCAGCCTACGAGCAGTACTTC; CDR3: CASSPNTGDPAYEQYF
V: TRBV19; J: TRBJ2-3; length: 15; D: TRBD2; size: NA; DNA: TGTGCCAGTAGTCCGACTAGCGTAAGCACAGATACGCAGTATTTT; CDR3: CASSPTSVSTDTQYF
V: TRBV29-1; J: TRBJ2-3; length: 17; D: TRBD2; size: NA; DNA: TGCAGCGTTGTCGGCAGGACTAGCGGGACAAGCACAGATACGCAGTATTTT; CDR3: CSVVGRTSGTSTDTQYF
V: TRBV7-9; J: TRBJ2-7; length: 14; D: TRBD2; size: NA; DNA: TGTGCCAGCAGCCGCGCAGCGGGATCGGCCGAGCAGTACTTC; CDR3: CASSRAAGSAEQYF
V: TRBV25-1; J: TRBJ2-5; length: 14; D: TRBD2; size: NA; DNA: TGTGCCAGCAGTAGGACTAGCGGGAGAGAGACCCAGTACTTC; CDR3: CASSRTSGRETQYF
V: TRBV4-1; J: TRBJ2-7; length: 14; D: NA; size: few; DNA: TGCGCCAGCAGCCAAGTGGGACAAGGCTACGAGCAGTACTTC; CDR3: CASSQVGQGYEQYF
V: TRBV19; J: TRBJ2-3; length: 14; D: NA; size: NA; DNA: TGTGCCAGTAGTCCCGGGAATAGCGCAGATACGCAGTATTTT; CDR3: CASSPGNSADTQYF
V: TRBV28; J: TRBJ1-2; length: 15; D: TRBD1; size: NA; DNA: TGTGCCAGCAGTCCTATACCGACAGGGGGTAGTGGCTACACCTTC; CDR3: CASSPIPTGGSGYTF
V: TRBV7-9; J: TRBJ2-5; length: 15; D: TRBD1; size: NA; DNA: TGTGCCAGCAGCATCCCGGGACAGGGGATGGAGACCCAGTACTTC; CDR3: CASSIPGQGMETQYF
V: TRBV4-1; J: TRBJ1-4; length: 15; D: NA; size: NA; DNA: TGCGCCAGCAGCCAAGTCCCACCGGGGAGGGAAAAACTGTTTTTT; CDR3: CASSQVPPGREKLFF
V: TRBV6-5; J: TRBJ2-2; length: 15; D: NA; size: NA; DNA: TGTGCCAGCAGTTACAAGGCAGGGTACACCGGGGAGCTGTTTTTT; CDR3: CASSYKAGYTGELFF
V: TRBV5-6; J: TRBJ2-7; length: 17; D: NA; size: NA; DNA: TGTGCCAGCAGCTTGGGGTCATCTCGGCGGACTCCCCACGAGCAGTACTTC; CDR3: CASSLGSSRRTPHEQYF